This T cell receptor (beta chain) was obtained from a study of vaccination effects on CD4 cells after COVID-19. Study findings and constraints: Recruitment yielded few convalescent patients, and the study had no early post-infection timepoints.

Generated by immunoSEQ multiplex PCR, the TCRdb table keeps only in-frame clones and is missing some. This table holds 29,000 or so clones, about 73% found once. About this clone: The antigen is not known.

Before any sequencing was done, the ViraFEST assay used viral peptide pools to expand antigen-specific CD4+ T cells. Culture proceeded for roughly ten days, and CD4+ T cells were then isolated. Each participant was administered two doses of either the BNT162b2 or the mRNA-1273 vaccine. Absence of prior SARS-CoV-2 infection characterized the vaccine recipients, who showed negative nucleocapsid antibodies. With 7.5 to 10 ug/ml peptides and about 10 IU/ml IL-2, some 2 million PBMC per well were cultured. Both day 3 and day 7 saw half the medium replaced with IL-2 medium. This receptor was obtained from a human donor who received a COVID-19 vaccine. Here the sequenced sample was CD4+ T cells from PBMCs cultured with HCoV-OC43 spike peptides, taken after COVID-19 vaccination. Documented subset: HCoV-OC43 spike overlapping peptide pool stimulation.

Here the CDR3 reads CAKLNGEGAYEQYF. DNA of the CDR3: TGTGCCAAATTAAACGGGGAAGGGGCCTACGAGCAGTACTTC. This chain links TRBV7-6 with TRBJ2-7; the D gene could be TRBD1 or TRBD2 (5 bases each). The CDR3 is 14 residues long. Germline CDR1 SGHVS, CDR2 FNYEAQ. V lost 10 bases and J 2 bases, leaving 18 bases between the germline ends.